Described below is a single T cell receptor beta chain sequence and its context. The antigen is undetermined. This specimen comes from a study of beta chain features in type 1 diabetes. Expressed TCRB transcripts were sequenced, since all the RNA that had been isolated was reverse transcribed. Sequencing used immunoSEQ multiplex PCR; TCRdb keeps in-frame clones, though not all of them. The sample lists about 270,000 clones; about 13% were seen once. The authors sorted CD4+ naive, central memory, regulatory and stem cell-like memory cells via CD45RO/CCR7/CD25/CD127/CD95/CD27. Overall study findings and caveats: A moderate, significant TCRB CDR3 shortening appeared in type 1 diabetes across four CD4+ subsets.

The CDR3 runs to 16 residues. Germline lookup yields CDR1 KGHSH and CDR2 LQKENI. The V and J ends lost 0 bases and 6 bases, in that order; junction bases with no gene match: 7. The sequence was obtained from a man between 25 and 39 years old with type 1 diabetes. The chain employs TRBV18 and TRBJ2-2; 7 bases line up with TRBD2. The sample taken for sequencing was naive CD4+ T cells from blood. CDR3 coding DNA: TGTGCCAGCTCACCACCGGCAGCGGGATTTTCCGGGGAGCTGTTTTTT. This codes for CASSPPAAGFSGELFF. The full variable domain, with the rest looked up from reference TRBV18 and TRBJ2-2, is NAGVMQNPRHLVRRRGQEARLRCSPMKGHSHVYWYRQLPEEGLKFMVYLQKENIIDESGMPKERFSAEFPKEGPSILRIQQVVRGDSAAYFCASSPPAAGFSGELFFGEGSRLTVL.